This T cell receptor (beta chain) was retrieved from a study of blood T cell repertoires in COVID-19. The CDR3 consists of 14 residues. With 0 bases removed from V and 11 bases from J, the gap between germline ends came to 16 bases. Germline V CDR1 and CDR2: LNHDA, SQIVND (reference sequence). The assay was immunoSEQ multiplex PCR, and TCRdb's table has in-frame clones only and misses some. Of some 670,000 clones listed, approximately 90% are singletons. V gene TRBV19 combines with J gene TRBJ2-5; possible D gene TRBD1, 5 bases. Sample: peripheral blood. The source of this sequence is a woman aged 18-35 years with acute or convalescent COVID-19. The CDR3 DNA reads as TGTGCCAGTAGTATAGAGGTCACAGGCGTCGATCAGTACTTC. Encoded protein: CASSIEVTGVDQYF.